The 2 T cell receptor beta chains below come from one sample, sequenced in a study of blood T cell repertoires in COVID-19. The assay was immunoSEQ multiplex PCR, and TCRdb's table has in-frame clones only and misses some. The data show some 190,000 clones, about 85% seen once. The specimen was PBMCs or T cells enriched from blood (not recorded which). All receptors derive from a woman between 40 and 55 years old in a cohort exposed to, infected with or recovered from COVID-19 (not recorded which).

The chain's CDR3 is CASSLVGSNEQFF. The DNA for the CDR3 is TGTGCCAGCAGTTTAGTGGGGAGCAATGAGCAGTTCTTC. This chain connects TRBV27 to TRBJ2-1; tentative D call: TRBD2 (5 bases). The length of the CDR3 is 13 residues. With 2 bases removed from V and 6 bases from J, the gap between germline ends came to 8 bases. Germline V lookup: CDR1 MNHEY, CDR2 SMNVEV (reference sequence).

The chain is built from TRBV11-3 and TRBJ2-7; TRBD2 might be the D (5 bases). The CDR3 spans 15 residues. The germline gives CDR1 SGHNT, CDR2 YENEEA. V gave up 1 base and J gave up 2 bases, with 12 bases separating them. CDR3 region: CASSLVSGYPYEQYF. CDR3 DNA: TGTGCCAGCAGCTTAGTCTCGGGATACCCCTACGAGCAGTACTTC.